The 29 T cell receptor beta chains below come from one sample, sequenced in a study of T cells in tuberculosis. Data came from immunoSEQ multiplex PCR; TCRdb stores just in-frame clones and leaves some out. The data hold about 34,000 clones, with over 85% observed a single time. Indicated time point: new active TB diagnosis, blood taken before or within 7 days of starting treatment. Source: PBMCs, taken at tuberculosis diagnosis. These TCRs come from an adult with tuberculosis.

The chain employs TRBV19 and TRBJ1-2; D is uncertain. Trimming took off 6 bases at V and 3 bases at J, with 20 bases between the two ends. From germline, CDR1 is LNHDA and CDR2 SQIVND (reference sequence). CDR3 length: 16 amino acids. The CDR3 reads CASSGGDRRRDYGYTF. The CDR3 DNA reads as TGTGCCAGTAGCGGCGGGGATCGGAGGCGAGACTATGGCTACACCTTC.

Only a few counts were recorded for this clone. The rearrangement uses TRBV27 and TRBJ2-1, with D possibly being TRBD2 (6 bases). This CDR3 comprises 14 residues. CDR1 and CDR2 from the germline V gene are MNHEY and SMNVEV (reference sequence). Deletions cut 8 bases from V and 9 bases from J, with 20 bases between. The CDR3: CASPEVLASSEQFF. Here the CDR3 DNA reads TGTGCCAGCCCAGAGGTACTAGCCTCATCTGAGCAGTTCTTC.

V and J are TRBV7-6 and TRBJ1-5; 9 bases are a match to TRBD1. V was pared by 5 bases and J by 9 bases, with 11 bases of the junction left unmatched. This CDR3 comprises 15 residues. Per germline, CDR1 SGHVS and CDR2 FNYEAQ. CDR3 sequence reads: CASSLGDREGGPQHF. The CDR3 DNA is TGTGCCAGCAGCCTCGGGGACAGGGAAGGTGGGCCCCAGCATTTT.

This clone was detected only a few times. This sequence joins TRBV6-1 and TRBJ2-7; 9 bases are a match to TRBD2. The CDR3 sequence is 15 residues long. Germline V CDR1 and CDR2: MNHNS, SASEGT. V shed 5 bases and J 4 bases; nucleotides not matched to a gene: 9. The CDR3 nucleotides read TGTGCCAGCAGTACCTTAGCGGGAGTAAGATACGAGCAGTACTTC. It yields the protein CASSTLAGVRYEQYF.

J is TRBJ1-5 and V is TRBV6-5; weak D call: TRBD1 (5 bases). CDR3 length: 15 amino acids. The V gene's germline CDR1 is MNHEY and CDR2 SVGAGI. The ends were cut back, 3 bases at V and 2 bases at J, with 11 bases in the middle. CDR3 coding DNA: TGTGCCAGCAGTTATAAGGTAGGGGGCAATCAGCCCCAGCATTTT. It specifies CASSYKVGGNQPQHF.

The J gene is TRBJ2-5, the V gene TRBV5-4; 9 bases align to TRBD1. CDR1 and CDR2 (germline): SGHNT, YYREEE (reference sequence). After removal of 2 bases from V and 1 base from J, the junction contained 9 bases not matched to a gene. This CDR3 has 17 amino acids. The CDR3 reads CASSLTGGQSRQETQYF. The CDR3 DNA reads TGTGCCAGCAGCTTAACAGGGGGCCAATCCCGCCAAGAGACCCAGTACTTC.

As DNA, the CDR3 is TGTGCCAGCAGCAAACAGGCGAACTCTGGAAACACCATATATTTT. Translating it yields CASSKQANSGNTIYF. This rearrangement joins TRBV7-8 to TRBJ1-3, with D possibly being TRBD1 (5 bases). The V gene's germline CDR1 is SGHVS and CDR2 FQNEAQ. With 5 bases removed from V and 0 bases from J, the gap between germline ends came to 11 bases. The length of the CDR3 is 15 residues. The variable domain in full, completed from reference TRBV7-8 and TRBJ1-3, reads GAGVSQSPRYKVAKRGQDVALRCDPISGHVSLFWYQQALGQGPEFLTYFQNEAQLDKSGLPSDRFFAERPEGSVSTLKIQRTQQEDSAVYLCASSKQANSGNTIYFGEGSWLTVV.

The chain employs TRBV19 and TRBJ1-1, with D maybe TRBD1 (6 bases). Germline CDR1 and CDR2: LNHDA and SQIVND (reference sequence). Trimming pared 5 bases from V and 4 bases from J, leaving 14 bases between. This CDR3 has 14 amino acids. The CDR3 DNA reads as TGTGCCAGTAGTCCACAGGGCCTTGCCACTGAAGCTTTCTTT. The encoded protein is CASSPQGLATEAFF.

The chain is built from TRBV2 and TRBJ1-1; the match to TRBD1 covers 11 bases. The CDR3 totals 15 residues. Germline lookup yields CDR1 SNHLY and CDR2 FYNNEI. The junction had 13 bases not matched to a gene; V was cut back by 7 bases and J by 9 bases. In DNA, the CDR3 is TGTGCCAGCAACGGACAGGGGGCGTTATTCGAGAAAGCTTTCTTT. This codes for CASNGQGALFEKAFF.

The chain has TRBV27 and TRBJ2-7; 7 positions agree with TRBD1. Germline assignment: CDR1 MNHEY and CDR2 SMNVEV (reference sequence). The CDR3 has 16 residues. V shed 2 bases and J 4 bases; nucleotides not matched to a gene: 11. The CDR3 nucleotides read TGTGCCAGCAGTTTAACAGGGGCCCTCACGGTATACGAGCAGTACTTC. Translating gives CASSLTGALTVYEQYF.

This rearrangement joins TRBV18 to TRBJ1-1; D may be TRBD1 (5 bases). CDR1 KGHSH and CDR2 LQKENI come from the germline V gene. CDR3 length: 12 residues. V gave up 3 bases and J gave up 7 bases, with 9 bases separating them. Here the CDR3 reads CASSPDSLEAFF. For the CDR3, the DNA is TGTGCCAGCTCACCTGACAGCCTTGAAGCTTTCTTT.

V and J are TRBV5-1 and TRBJ2-3; 8 bases are a match to TRBD1. The CDR3 is 15 amino acids. CDR1 SGHRS and CDR2 YFSETQ come from the germline V gene. The trim removed 2 bases at V and 5 bases at J, leaving 7 bases unmatched. CDR3 loop: CASSFEDRGEDTQYF. In DNA form, the CDR3 reads TGCGCCAGCAGCTTCGAAGACAGGGGTGAAGATACGCAGTATTTT.

V is TRBV28 and J is TRBJ2-1; 15 bases are a match to TRBD2. The germline CDR1 and CDR2 sequences are MDHEN and SYDVKM. V trimming: 6 bases; J trimming: 13 bases; junction bases outside the gene matches: 13. The CDR3 is made up of 16 amino acids. CDR3 sequence reads: CASSLSLGLAGGIQFF. In DNA, the CDR3 is TGTGCCAGCAGCCTATCCCTGGGACTAGCGGGAGGCATACAGTTCTTC.

V gene TRBV19 combines with J gene TRBJ2-5; TRBD1 matches at 9 bases. With 6 bases clipped from V and 3 bases from J, the junction kept 2 bases outside the gene matches. The CDR3 totals 13 residues. Germline V gives CDR1 LNHDA, CDR2 SQIVND (reference sequence). In DNA form, the CDR3 reads TGTGCCAGTAGGGACAGGGGAGAAGAGACCCAGTACTTC. It specifies CASRDRGEETQYF.

This clone showed up just a few times. This chain uses TRBV6-5 with TRBJ2-3, with 7 positions matching TRBD2. Germline assignment: CDR1 MNHEY and CDR2 SVGAGI. V lost 6 bases, J lost 0 bases, and 6 bases stayed unmatched. The CDR3 totals 15 residues. The DNA for the CDR3 is TGTGCCAGCAGGCTAAGCGGGGCTAGCACAGATACGCAGTATTTT. Amino acid sequence: CASRLSGASTDTQYF.

This rearrangement joins TRBV6-6 to TRBJ2-3; possibly TRBD2 for D (6 bases). The CDR3 has 14 amino acids. V was clipped by 0 bases and J by 3 bases, with 7 bases between them. Germline V gene sequence: CDR1 MNHNY, CDR2 SVGAGI (reference sequence). The CDR3 reads CASSYSGTTDTQYF. CDR3 in DNA: TGTGCCAGCAGTTACTCAGGGACTACAGATACGCAGTATTTT.

The chain uses TRBV19 and TRBJ1-6; 9 bases map to TRBD1. This CDR3 region has 16 residues. From germline, CDR1 is LNHDA and CDR2 SQIVND (reference sequence). Trimming took 6 bases from V and 14 from J; bases not matched to a gene: 17. CDR3 coding DNA: TGTGCCAGTAGCCTTATCCCGGGACAGGGTGAAATATCCCTCCACTTT. It encodes CASSLIPGQGEISLHF.

V gene TRBV4-1 combines with J gene TRBJ2-7; 7 nucleotides agree with TRBD2. In germline, CDR1 is MGHRA, CDR2 YSYEKL. CDR3 length: 14 amino acids. J gave up 1 base and V 5 bases, and 5 bases lay outside the gene matches. The CDR3 loop is CASSDREASYEQYF. Written as DNA, the CDR3 is TGCGCCAGCAGCGACCGGGAGGCGTCCTACGAGCAGTACTTC.

The chain has TRBV4-1 and TRBJ2-7, with D unclear. The germline V gene encodes CDR1 MGHRA and CDR2 YSYEKL. CDR3 size: 15 residues. V gave up 3 bases and J gave up 2 bases, with 14 bases separating them. CDR3 coding DNA: TGCGCCAGCAGCCAGTTCGACACGATGGCCTACGAGCAGTACTTC. Translation gives CASSQFDTMAYEQYF.

The rearrangement joins TRBV19 to TRBJ2-2, with a possible D match to TRBD1 (6 bases). Germline values: CDR1 LNHDA, CDR2 SQIVND (reference sequence). The CDR3 totals 16 residues. Trimming took 4 bases from V and 0 from J, leaving 12 bases between them. Written as DNA, the CDR3 is TGTGCCAGTAGTACCGGGACAACCTCGAACACCGGGGAGCTGTTTTTT. Encoded protein: CASSTGTTSNTGELFF.

This rearrangement joins TRBV5-1 to TRBJ2-4; perhaps TRBD1 as D (6 bases). CDR3 length: 16 residues. Trimming left V 4 bases short and J 0 bases short, with 14 bases between. Germline V gene lookup returns CDR1 SGHRS and CDR2 YFSETQ. DNA for the CDR3: TGCGCCAGCAGCACCGGACAGCCGCTAGCCAAAAACATTCAGTACTTC. Its translation is CASSTGQPLAKNIQYF. Variable domain in full (rest from reference TRBV5-1 and TRBJ2-4): KAGVTQTPRYLIKTRGQQVTLSCSPISGHRSVSWYQQTPGQGLQFLFEYFSETQRNKGNFPGRFSGRQFSNSRSEMNVSTLELGDSALYLCASSTGQPLAKNIQYFGAGTRLSVL.

This clone was counted a single time. The chain has TRBV5-1 and TRBJ2-3, with 11 bases matching TRBD2. The ends lost 1 base at V and 6 bases at J; junction bases unmatched: 7. The CDR3 has 16 residues. Germline V gene sequence: CDR1 SGHRS, CDR2 YFSETQ. CDR3 bases: TGCGCCAGCAGCTTGACTAGCGGGGGTTCGTATGATACGCAGTATTTT. This gives the protein CASSLTSGGSYDTQYF. The full variable domain, in which reference TRBV5-1 and TRBJ2-3 provide the parts outside the CDR3, is KAGVTQTPRYLIKTRGQQVTLSCSPISGHRSVSWYQQTPGQGLQFLFEYFSETQRNKGNFPGRFSGRQFSNSRSEMNVSTLELGDSALYLCASSLTSGGSYDTQYFGPGTRLTVL.

This clone was seen once. The J gene is TRBJ2-5, the V gene TRBV5-1, with TRBD2 identical over 8 bases. From germline, CDR1 is SGHRS and CDR2 YFSETQ. V dropped 0 bases and J dropped 4; count of bases not matched to a gene: 5. This CDR3 comprises 15 residues. The CDR3, as DNA: TGCGCCAGCAGCTTGGGACTAGCGCCGGGAGAGACCCAGTACTTC. This translates into CASSLGLAPGETQYF.

This chain joins TRBV25-1 and TRBJ2-2, with 11 nucleotides matching TRBD2. After removal of 4 bases from V and 5 bases from J, the junction contained 12 bases not matched to a gene. The CDR3 loop spans 18 amino acids. CDR1 is MGHDK, CDR2 SYGVNS, per germline. The chain's CDR3 is CASSAGLAGMDRTGELFF. CDR3 nucleotides: TGTGCCAGCAGTGCCGGACTAGCGGGTATGGATCGGACCGGGGAGCTGTTTTTT.

The chain recombines TRBV30 with TRBJ1-4, with 8 bases identical to TRBD1. This CDR3 has 16 residues. The V segment lost 2 bases and the J segment 8 bases; nucleotides outside the gene matches: 13. Germline V gives CDR1 GTSNPN, CDR2 SVGIG (reference sequence). The CDR3: CAWSFSGQGVREKLFF. The CDR3 coding sequence is TGTGCCTGGAGTTTTTCCGGACAGGGTGTACGGGAAAAACTGTTTTTT.

The CDR3 bases are TGTGCCAGTAGTGCTGAGGGCTTCGGAGGTGGGGAGCTGTTTTTT. Amino acid sequence: CASSAEGFGGGELFF. This sequence joins TRBV19 and TRBJ2-2, with D maybe TRBD2 (5 bases). Between the trimmed V and J ends, which lost 5 bases and 8 bases, there was a span of 18 bases. The CDR3 runs to 15 residues. Germline V CDR1 and CDR2: LNHDA, SQIVND (reference sequence).

V and J are TRBV5-6 and TRBJ2-7; 9 bases map to TRBD2. Unmatched junction bases numbered 9, after V lost 5 bases and J lost 3 bases. CDR1 is SGHDT and CDR2 is YYEEEE in the germline V gene. The CDR3 extends over 15 amino acids. The chain's CDR3 is CASSYGLAPIYEQYF. CDR3 nucleotides: TGTGCCAGCAGTTACGGACTAGCGCCTATCTACGAGCAGTACTTC.

The chain combines TRBV10-3 with TRBJ1-4, with TRBD1 matching 9 bases. Germline V gene lookup returns CDR1 ENHRY and CDR2 SYGVKD. Unmatched junction bases numbered 16, after V lost 6 bases and J lost 5 bases. This CDR3 is built from 18 residues. This CDR3 is CAISPTKAAGTGNEKLFF. The CDR3 DNA is TGTGCCATCAGCCCTACCAAGGCAGCCGGGACAGGGAATGAAAAACTGTTTTTT.

The chain couples TRBV14 to TRBJ2-7; no firm D call. V was clipped by 3 bases and J by 3 bases, with 21 bases between them. Germline CDR1 SGHDN, CDR2 FVKESK. This CDR3 spans 17 amino acids. The chain's CDR3 is CASSQALPTRPNYEQYF. The CDR3 DNA sequence: TGTGCCAGCAGCCAGGCCCTTCCGACAAGGCCTAACTACGAGCAGTACTTC.